This T cell receptor (beta chain) appears in the sequencing data of a study of response to subunit inactivated influenza vaccine. MiXCR, applied by TCRdb to the RT-PCR reads, yields one record per CDR3 protein. Among about 570,000 distinct CDR3 sequences listed, over 9% were seen once. Germline V gene lookup returns CDR1 SGHTA and CDR2 FQGNSA. This CDR3 is built from 16 residues. V was shortened by 1 base and J by 9 bases, with 16 bases between the two germline ends. These data also formed part of another study, on T cells expressing NK-cell markers. That paper states: UMI-tagged 5'RACE template switching yielded the TCR beta cDNA.

V and J are TRBV7-2 and TRBJ1-6; no clear D. Sequencing used PBMCs from blood, obtained on the day of vaccination. This TCR came from a man between 50 and 59 years old who received an inactivated influenza vaccine. DNA of the CDR3: TGTGCCAGCAGCTTAGGTCTGGGAAGATTTGGTTCACCCCTCCACTTT. It translates to CASSLGLGRFGSPLHF.